This T cell receptor (beta chain) was recovered during a study of radiation and T cells in renal cell carcinoma. Using immunoSEQ multiplex PCR, the repertoire was profiled, and TCRdb retains in-frame clones only, with some absent. The table lists under 100,000 clones, roughly 80% of them singletons. Indicated time point: blood 4 weeks post-SBRT, at nephrectomy. The sample's treatment: 15 Gy SBRT to primary tumor, nephrectomy 4 weeks later. Study findings and constraints: In blood, top tumor clones expanded by 2 weeks, shrinking by 4.

Of note for this clone: Its antigen is as yet unknown.

The CDR3 length is 16 residues. CDR1 is MGHRA and CDR2 is YSYEKL in the germline V gene. V shed 2 bases and J 2 bases; nucleotides not matched to a gene: 7. The chain joins TRBV4-1 to TRBJ2-7; 9 bases are shared with TRBD1. The source was blood, collected from a patient whose treatment included radiotherapy and nephrectomy. The TCR sequence derives from a man aged 45-60 years with renal cell carcinoma. CDR3 sequence: CASSQLRGTGPYEQYF. The CDR3 DNA reads TGCGCCAGCAGCCAATTAAGGGGGACAGGGCCCTACGAGCAGTACTTC.